This T cell receptor beta chain was documented in a study of molecular identifiers for immune sequencing clone quantification. In this sample, this clonotype turned up many times. No antigen is known for it. TCRdb recomputed calls from the PCR reads with MiXCR, one row per CDR3 protein. Of around 480,000 distinct CDR3 sequences in the sample, 20% to 25% were seen once. The germline CDR1 and CDR2 sequences are SGHDT and YYEEEE. The V and J ends lost 4 bases and 12 bases, in that order; junction bases with no gene match: 5. The length of the CDR3 is 12 residues. The study's findings and limits: Underestimated sizes of highly expanded clones could result from identical TCR molecules that share a barcode.

Sorting selected naive CD8 T cells with a CD8+CD4-CCR7+CD45RA+ phenotype. Sequenced material: naive CD8+ T cells from blood, with Jurkat cell RNA spiked in. Documented subset: FACS-sorted CD8+CD4-CCR7+CD45RA+ naive T cells. The rearrangement joins TRBV5-6 to TRBJ2-7; 12 bases line up with TRBD2. The source is a human donor in good health. Some libraries in this study had Jurkat cell RNA spiked in. The CDR3 DNA reads as TGTGCCAGCAGCAGAACTAGCGGGGGGTGGTACTTC. This codes for CASSRTSGGWYF.